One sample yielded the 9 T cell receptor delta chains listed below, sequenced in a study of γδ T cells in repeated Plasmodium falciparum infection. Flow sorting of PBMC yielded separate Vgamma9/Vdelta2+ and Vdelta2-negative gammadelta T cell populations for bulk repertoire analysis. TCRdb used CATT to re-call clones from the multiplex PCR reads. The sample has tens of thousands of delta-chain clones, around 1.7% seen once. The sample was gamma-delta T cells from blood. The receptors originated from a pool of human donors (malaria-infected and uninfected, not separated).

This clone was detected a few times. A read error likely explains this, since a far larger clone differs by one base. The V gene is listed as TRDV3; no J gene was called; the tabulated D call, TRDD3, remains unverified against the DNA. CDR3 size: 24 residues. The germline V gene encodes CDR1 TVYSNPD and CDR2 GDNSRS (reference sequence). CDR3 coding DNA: TGTGCCTTTAAAGAGTCCGGCCTTCCTCACGTCATCTGGGGGATAACCTTCAACACCGATAAACTCATCTTC. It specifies CAFKESGLPHVIWGITFNTDKLIF.

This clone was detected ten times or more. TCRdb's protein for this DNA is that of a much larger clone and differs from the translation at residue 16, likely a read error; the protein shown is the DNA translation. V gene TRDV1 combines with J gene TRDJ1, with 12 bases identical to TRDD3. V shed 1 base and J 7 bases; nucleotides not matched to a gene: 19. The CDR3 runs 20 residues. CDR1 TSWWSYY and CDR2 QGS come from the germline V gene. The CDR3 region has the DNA TGTGCTCTTGGGGAACAGGAGAGGATTCTACTGGGGGATACTTCAGGTAAACTCATCTTT. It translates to CALGEQERILLGDTSGKLIF.

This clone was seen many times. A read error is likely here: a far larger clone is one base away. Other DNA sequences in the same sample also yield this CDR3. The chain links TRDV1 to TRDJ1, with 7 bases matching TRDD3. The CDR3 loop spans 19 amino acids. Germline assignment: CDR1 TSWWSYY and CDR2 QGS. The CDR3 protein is CALGVHVGGGGPGRDKLIF. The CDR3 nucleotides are TGTGCCCTTGGGGTCCATGTAGGGGGTGGGGGACCCGGCAGGGATAAACTCATCTTT.

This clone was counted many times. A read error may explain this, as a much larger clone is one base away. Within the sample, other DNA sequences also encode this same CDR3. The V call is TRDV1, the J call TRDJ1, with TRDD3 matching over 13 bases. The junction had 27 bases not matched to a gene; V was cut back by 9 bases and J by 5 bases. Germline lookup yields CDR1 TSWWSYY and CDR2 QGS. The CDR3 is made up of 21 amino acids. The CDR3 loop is CALRVLPTIITGGYATDKLIF. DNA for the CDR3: TGTGCTCTGCGGGTCCTTCCTACGATAATAACTGGGGGATACGCAACGGATAAACTCATCTTT.

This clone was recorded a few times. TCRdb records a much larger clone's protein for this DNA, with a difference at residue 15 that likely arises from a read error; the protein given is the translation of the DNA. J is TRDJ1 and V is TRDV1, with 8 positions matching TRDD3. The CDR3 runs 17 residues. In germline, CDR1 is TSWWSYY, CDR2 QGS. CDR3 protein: CALGWGNTLQYTDKHIF. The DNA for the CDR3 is TGTGCTCTTGGCTGGGGGAACACCCTTCAGTACACCGATAAACACATCTTT.

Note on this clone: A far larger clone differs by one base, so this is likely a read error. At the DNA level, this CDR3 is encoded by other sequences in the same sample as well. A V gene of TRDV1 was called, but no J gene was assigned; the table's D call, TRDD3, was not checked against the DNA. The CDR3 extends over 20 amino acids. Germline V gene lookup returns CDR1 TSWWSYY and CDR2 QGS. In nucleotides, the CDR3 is TGTGCTCTTGGGGAACCCAAAAAGTGGGTCTGGGGACCGTACACCGATAAACTCATCTTC. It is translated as CALGEPKKWVWGPYTDKLIF.

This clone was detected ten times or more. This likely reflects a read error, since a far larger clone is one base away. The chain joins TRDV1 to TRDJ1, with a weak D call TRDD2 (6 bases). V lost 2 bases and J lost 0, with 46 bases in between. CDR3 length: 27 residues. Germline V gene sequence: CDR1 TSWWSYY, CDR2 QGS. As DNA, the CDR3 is TGTGCTCTTGGGGAAATATCGATCTTCCTCGTTCGTGGTCAGACCTGGTCCGGTTCGAGACACACCGATAAACTCATCTTT. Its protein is CALGEISIFLVRGQTWSGSRHTDKLIF.

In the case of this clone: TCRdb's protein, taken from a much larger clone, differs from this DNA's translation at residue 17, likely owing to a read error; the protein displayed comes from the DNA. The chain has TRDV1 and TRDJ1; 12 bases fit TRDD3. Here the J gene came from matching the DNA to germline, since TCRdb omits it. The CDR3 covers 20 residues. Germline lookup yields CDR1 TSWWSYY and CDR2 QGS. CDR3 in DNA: TGTGCTCTTGGGGAACTAGAGACCATCTGGGGGATACGGCTGGCCGATAGACTCATCTTT. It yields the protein CALGELETIWGIRLADRLIF.

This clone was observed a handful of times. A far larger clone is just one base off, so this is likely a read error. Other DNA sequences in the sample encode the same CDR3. CDR3 sequence: CALGVPSYGIWGIRPGVKLIF. CDR3 bases: TGTGCCCTTGGGGTTCCTTCCTACGGGATATGGGGGATACGCCCAGGGGTTAAACTCATCTTT. The chain couples TRDV1 to TRDJ1; 11 bases fit TRDD3. The J gene is not listed in TCRdb, so it was assigned here from a DNA match to germline. Germline values: CDR1 TSWWSYY, CDR2 QGS. This CDR3 is built from 21 residues.